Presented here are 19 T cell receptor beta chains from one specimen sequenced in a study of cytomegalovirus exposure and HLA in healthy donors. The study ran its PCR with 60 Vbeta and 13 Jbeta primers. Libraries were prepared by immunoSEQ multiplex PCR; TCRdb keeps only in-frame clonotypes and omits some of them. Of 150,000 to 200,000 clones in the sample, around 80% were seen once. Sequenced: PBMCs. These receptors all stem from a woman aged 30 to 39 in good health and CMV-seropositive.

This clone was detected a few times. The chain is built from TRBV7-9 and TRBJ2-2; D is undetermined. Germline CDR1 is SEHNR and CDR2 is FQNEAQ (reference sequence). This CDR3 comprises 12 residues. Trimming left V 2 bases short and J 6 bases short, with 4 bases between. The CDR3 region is CASSLFSGELFF. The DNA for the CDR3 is TGTGCCAGCAGCTTATTCTCCGGGGAGCTGTTTTTT.

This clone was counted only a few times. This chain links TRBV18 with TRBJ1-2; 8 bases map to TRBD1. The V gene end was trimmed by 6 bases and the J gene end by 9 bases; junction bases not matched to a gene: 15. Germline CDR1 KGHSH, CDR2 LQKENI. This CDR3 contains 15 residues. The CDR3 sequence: CASSPGGQELGRYTF. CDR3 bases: TGTGCCAGCTCCCCGGGGGGACAGGAGCTAGGACGCTACACCTTC.

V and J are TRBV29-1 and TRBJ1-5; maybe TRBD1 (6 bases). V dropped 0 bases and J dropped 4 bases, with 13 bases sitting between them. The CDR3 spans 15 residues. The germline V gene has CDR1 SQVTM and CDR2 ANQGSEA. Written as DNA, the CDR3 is TGCAGCGTTGAAGACGAGACAGGCCCTAATCAGCCCCAGCATTTT. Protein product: CSVEDETGPNQPQHF.

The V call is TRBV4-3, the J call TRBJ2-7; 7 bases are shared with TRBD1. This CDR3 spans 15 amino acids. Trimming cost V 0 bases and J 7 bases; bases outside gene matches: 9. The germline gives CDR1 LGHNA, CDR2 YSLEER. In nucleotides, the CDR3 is TGCGCCAGCAGCCAAGATACAGGGGCCGTATTAGAGCAGTACTTC. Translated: CASSQDTGAVLEQYF.

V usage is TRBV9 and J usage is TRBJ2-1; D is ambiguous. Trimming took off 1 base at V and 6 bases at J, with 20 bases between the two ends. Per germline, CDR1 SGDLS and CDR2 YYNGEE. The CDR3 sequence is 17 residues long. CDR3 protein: CASSVRVARSPINEQFF. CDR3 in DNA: TGTGCCAGCAGCGTACGGGTCGCGAGGTCCCCAATCAATGAGCAGTTCTTC.

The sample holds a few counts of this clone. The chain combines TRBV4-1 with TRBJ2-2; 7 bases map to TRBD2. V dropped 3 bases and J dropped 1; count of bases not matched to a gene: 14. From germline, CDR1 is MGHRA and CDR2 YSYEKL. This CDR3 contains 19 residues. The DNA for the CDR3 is TGCGCCAGCAGCCACCCCTCTGGTCTAGCGGACCTGAACACCGGGGAGCTGTTTTTT. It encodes CASSHPSGLADLNTGELFF.

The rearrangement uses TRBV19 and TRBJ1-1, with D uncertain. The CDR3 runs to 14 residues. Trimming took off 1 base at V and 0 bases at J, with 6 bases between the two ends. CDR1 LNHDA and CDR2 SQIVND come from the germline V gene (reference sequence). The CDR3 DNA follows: TGTGCCAGTAGTATAGGTAGCATGAACACTGAAGCTTTCTTT. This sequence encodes CASSIGSMNTEAFF.

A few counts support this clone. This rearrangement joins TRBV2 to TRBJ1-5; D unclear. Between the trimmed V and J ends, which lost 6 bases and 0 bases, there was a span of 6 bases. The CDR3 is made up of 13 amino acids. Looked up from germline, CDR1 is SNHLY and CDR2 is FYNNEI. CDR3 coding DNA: TGTGCCAGCAGCCAGGTTAGCAATCAGCCCCAGCATTTT. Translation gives CASSQVSNQPQHF.

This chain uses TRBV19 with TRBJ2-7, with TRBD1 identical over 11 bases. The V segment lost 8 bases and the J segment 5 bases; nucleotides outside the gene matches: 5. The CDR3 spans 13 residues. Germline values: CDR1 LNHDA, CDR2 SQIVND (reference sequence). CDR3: CASQDRGLDEQYF. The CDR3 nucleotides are TGTGCCAGTCAGGACAGGGGGCTCGACGAGCAGTACTTC.

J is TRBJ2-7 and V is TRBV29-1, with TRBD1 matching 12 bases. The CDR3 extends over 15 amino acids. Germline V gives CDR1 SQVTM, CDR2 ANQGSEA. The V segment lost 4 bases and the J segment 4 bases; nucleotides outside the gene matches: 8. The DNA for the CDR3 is TGCAGCGTTGGGGGTGGGGGACAGGGGGCTTACGAGCAGTACTTC. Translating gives CSVGGGGQGAYEQYF.

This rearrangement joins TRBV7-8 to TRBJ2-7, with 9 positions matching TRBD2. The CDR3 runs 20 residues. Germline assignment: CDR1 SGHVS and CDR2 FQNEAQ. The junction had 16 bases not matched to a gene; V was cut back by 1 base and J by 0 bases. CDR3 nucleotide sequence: TGTGCCAGCAGCTTAGAGGGCGGGGGTCTAGCGGGACCTTCCTCCTACGAGCAGTACTTC. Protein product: CASSLEGGGLAGPSSYEQYF.

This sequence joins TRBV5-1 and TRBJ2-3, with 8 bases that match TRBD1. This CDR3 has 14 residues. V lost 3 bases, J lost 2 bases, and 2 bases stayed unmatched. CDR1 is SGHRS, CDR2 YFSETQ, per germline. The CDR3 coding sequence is TGCGCCAGCAGCTCGACAGGGGTCACAGATACGCAGTATTTT. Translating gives CASSSTGVTDTQYF. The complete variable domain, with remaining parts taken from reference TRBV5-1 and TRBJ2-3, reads KAGVTQTPRYLIKTRGQQVTLSCSPISGHRSVSWYQQTPGQGLQFLFEYFSETQRNKGNFPGRFSGRQFSNSRSEMNVSTLELGDSALYLCASSSTGVTDTQYFGPGTRLTVL.

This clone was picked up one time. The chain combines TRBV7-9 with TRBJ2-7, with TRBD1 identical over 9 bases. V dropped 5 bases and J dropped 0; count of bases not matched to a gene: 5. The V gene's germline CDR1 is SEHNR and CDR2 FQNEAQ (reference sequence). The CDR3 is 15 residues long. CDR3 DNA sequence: TGTGCCAGCAGCGGACAGGGGTCCTACTCCTACGAGCAGTACTTC. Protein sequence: CASSGQGSYSYEQYF.

DNA for the CDR3: TGTGCCTGGCCTGGATATGGGGAGCTAGCGGGCACCAATGAGCAGTTCTTC. It encodes CAWPGYGELAGTNEQFF. The rearrangement joins TRBV30 to TRBJ2-1; 8 positions agree with TRBD2. The germline V gene encodes CDR1 GTSNPN and CDR2 SVGIG (reference sequence). Trimming cost V 5 bases and J 6 bases; bases outside gene matches: 18. The CDR3 runs to 17 residues.

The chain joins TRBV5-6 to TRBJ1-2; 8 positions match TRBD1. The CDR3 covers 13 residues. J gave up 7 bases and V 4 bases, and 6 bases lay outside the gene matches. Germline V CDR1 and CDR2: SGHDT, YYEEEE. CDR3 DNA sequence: TGTGCCAGCAGCAAGGACAGGGCGGCTGGCTACACCTTC. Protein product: CASSKDRAAGYTF.

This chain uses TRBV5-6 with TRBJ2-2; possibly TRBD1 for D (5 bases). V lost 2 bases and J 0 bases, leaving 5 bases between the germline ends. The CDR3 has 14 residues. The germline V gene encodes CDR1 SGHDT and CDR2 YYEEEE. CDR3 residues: CASSFRANTGELFF. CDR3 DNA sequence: TGTGCCAGCAGCTTCAGGGCGAACACCGGGGAGCTGTTTTTT.

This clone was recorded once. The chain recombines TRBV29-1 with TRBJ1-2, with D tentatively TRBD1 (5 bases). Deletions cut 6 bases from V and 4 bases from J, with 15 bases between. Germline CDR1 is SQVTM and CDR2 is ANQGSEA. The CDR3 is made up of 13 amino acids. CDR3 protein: CSVDQGLGYGYTF. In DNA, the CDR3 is TGCAGCGTAGATCAGGGTCTGGGCTATGGCTACACCTTC.

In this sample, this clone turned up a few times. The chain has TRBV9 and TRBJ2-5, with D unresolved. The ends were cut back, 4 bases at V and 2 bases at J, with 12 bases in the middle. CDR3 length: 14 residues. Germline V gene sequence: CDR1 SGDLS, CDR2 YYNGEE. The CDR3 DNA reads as TGTGCCAGCAGCCCCCCGGCGGCGCAAGAGACCCAGTACTTC. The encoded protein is CASSPPAAQETQYF.

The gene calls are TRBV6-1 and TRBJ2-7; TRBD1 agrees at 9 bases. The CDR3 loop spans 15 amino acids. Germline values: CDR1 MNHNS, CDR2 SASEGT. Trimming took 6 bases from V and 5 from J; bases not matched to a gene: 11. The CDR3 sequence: CASSQSQGAVHEQYF. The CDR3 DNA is TGTGCCAGCAGCCAATCACAGGGGGCGGTTCACGAGCAGTACTTC.